The clone carrying this T cell receptor beta chain was observed a single time. Its specificity is not known. Assay used: immunoSEQ multiplex PCR; TCRdb lists only in-frame clones, some missing. The sample includes around 94,000 clones, around nine tenths of them seen just once. These data belong to a study of T cell responses to AZD1222 COVID-19 vaccine. Background on the study: Pooled together were second doses at about 4 or about 12 weeks.

General study results and limits: Sampling captured repertoires only after the peak T cell response. Following two doses of AZD1222, Spike-specific TCR breadth and depth rose. Baseline testing showed seropositivity in only a handful of AZD1222 recipients.

There are 15 residues in the CDR3. Germline lookup yields CDR1 SGDLS and CDR2 YYNGEE. V lost 4 bases, J lost 7 bases, and 10 bases stayed unmatched. Material: peripheral blood, obtained on day 0 of AZD1222 vaccination. V is TRBV9 and J is TRBJ2-1, with 8 bases lining up with TRBD1. The TCR originated in an adult in good health. The CDR3 region has the DNA TGTGCCAGCAGCCCCCGACAGGGGAAGGATAATGAGCAGTTCTTC. This translates into CASSPRQGKDNEQFF.